The source of this TCR beta chain is a study of shared clonotypes between healthy human individuals. Notes on the study in general: Among donors, clonotype sharing was expected to be affected by sequencing depth.

The assay was carried out at the deep level. Genomic DNA of every subset was divided equally among multiple immunoSEQ plates. TCRdb's table, derived via immunoSEQ multiplex PCR, lists solely in-frame clones and lacks some. In the table there are around 2,000,000 clones, less than 95% of which are singletons. Naive CD8 isolation took CD45RO-negative cells positively selected for CCR7 and excluded terminally differentiated effector memory CD45RA+ cells. Comments on this clone: The antigen is not known.

Trimming removed 5 bases at V and 0 bases at J, with 17 bases between. The CDR3 runs 15 residues. Looked up from germline, CDR1 is SQVTM and CDR2 is ANQGSEA. Sequencing was carried out using naive CD8+ T cells sorted from blood. This receptor was obtained from a man aged 18 to 30 in good health. J is TRBJ2-7 and V is TRBV29-1; D is unclear. The chain's CDR3 is CSVLAGEFLSYEQYF. The CDR3 DNA sequence: TGCAGCGTTCTGGCAGGAGAGTTTCTCTCCTACGAGCAGTACTTC.